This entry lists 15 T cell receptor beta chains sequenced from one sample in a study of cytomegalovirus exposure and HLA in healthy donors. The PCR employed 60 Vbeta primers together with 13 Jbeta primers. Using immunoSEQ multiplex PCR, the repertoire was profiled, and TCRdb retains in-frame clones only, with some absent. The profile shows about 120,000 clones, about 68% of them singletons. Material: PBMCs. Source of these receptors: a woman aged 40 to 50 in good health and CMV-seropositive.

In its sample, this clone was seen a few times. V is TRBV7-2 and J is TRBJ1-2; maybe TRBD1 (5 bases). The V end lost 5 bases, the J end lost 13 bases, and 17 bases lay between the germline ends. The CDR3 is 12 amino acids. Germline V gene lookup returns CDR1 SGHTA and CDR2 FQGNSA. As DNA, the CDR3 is TGTGCCAGCAGCCCCGGGGGGATATGGCTCACCTTC. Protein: CASSPGGIWLTF.

CDR3 bases: TGTGCCAGCTGTATAGCGGAGGGCGGAAGCACAGATACGCAGTATTTT. Translation: CASCIAEGGSTDTQYF. The chain links TRBV2 to TRBJ2-3; D perhaps matches TRBD2 (6 bases). Germline CDR1 is SNHLY and CDR2 is FYNNEI. V dropped 8 bases and J dropped 0 bases, with 18 bases sitting between them. This CDR3 contains 16 residues.

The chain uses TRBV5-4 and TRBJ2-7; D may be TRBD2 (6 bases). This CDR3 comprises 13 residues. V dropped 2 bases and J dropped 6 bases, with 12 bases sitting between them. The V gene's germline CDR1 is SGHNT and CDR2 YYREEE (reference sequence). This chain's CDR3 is CASSFGRDGEQYF. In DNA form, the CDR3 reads TGTGCCAGCAGCTTTGGGCGGGACGGCGAGCAGTACTTC.

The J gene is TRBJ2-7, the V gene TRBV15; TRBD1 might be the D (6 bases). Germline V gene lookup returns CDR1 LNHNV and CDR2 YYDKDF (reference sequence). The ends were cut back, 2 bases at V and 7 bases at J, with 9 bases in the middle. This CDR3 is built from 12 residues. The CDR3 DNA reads TGTGCCACCAGCAGAACAGGGTATGAGCAGTACTTC. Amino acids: CATSRTGYEQYF.

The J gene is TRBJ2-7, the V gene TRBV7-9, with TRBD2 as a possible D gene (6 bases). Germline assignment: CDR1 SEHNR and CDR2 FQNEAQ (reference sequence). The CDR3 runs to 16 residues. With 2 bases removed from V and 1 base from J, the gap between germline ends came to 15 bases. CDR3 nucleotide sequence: TGTGCCAGCAGCTTATTCGGAGGGGCCAGATCCTACGAGCAGTACTTC. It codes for CASSLFGGARSYEQYF.

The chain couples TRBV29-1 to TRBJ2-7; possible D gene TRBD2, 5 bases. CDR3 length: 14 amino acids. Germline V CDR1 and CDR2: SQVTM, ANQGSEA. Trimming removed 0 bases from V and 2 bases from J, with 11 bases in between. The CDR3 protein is CSVEDRDLPYEQYF. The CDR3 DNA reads TGCAGCGTTGAAGACCGGGATCTGCCCTACGAGCAGTACTTC.

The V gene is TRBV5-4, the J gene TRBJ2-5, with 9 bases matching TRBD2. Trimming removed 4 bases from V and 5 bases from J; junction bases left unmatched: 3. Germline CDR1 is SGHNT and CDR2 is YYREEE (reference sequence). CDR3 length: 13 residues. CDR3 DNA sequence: TGTGCCAGCAGCGGGACTAGCAGGGAGACCCAGTACTTC. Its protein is CASSGTSRETQYF.

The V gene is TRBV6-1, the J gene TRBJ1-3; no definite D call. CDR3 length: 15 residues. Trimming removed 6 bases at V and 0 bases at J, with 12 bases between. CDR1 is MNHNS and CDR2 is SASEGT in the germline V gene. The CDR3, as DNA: TGTGCCAGCAGCGTTACCTACAGCTCTGGAAACACCATATATTTT. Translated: CASSVTYSSGNTIYF.

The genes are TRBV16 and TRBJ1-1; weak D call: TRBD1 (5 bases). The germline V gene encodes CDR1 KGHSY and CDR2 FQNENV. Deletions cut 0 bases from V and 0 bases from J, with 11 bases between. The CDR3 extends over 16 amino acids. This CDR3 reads CASSQSGGGLNTEAFF. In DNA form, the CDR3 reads TGTGCCAGCAGCCAATCGGGCGGGGGTTTGAACACTGAAGCTTTCTTT.

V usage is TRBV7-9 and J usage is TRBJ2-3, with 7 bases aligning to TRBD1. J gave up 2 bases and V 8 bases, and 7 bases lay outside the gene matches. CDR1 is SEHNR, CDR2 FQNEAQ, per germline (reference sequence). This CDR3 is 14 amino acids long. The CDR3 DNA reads TGTGCCAGCGAGACGGGACAGTACACAGATACGCAGTATTTT. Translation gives CASETGQYTDTQYF.

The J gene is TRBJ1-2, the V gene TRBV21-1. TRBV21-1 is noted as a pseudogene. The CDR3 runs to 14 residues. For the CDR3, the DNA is TGTGCCAGCAGCAAATGGCGGAGGGGCCGGGGCTACACCTTC. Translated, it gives CASSKWRRGRGYTF.

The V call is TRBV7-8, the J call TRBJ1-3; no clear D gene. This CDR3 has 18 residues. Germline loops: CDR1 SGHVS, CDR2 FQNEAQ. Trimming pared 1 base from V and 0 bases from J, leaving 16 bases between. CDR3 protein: CASSLVSLYAISGNTIYF. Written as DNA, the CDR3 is TGTGCCAGCAGCTTAGTGTCTCTCTACGCTATCTCTGGAAACACCATATATTTT.

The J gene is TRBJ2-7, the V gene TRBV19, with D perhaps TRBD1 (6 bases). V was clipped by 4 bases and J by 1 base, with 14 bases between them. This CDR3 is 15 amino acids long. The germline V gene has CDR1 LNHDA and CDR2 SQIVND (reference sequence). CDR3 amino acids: CASSRASGVSYEQYF. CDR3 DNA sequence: TGTGCCAGTAGTAGGGCGTCAGGGGTTTCCTACGAGCAGTACTTC.

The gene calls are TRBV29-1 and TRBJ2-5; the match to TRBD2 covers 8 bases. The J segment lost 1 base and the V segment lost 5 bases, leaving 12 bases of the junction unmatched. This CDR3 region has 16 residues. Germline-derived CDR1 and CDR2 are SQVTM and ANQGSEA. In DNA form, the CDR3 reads TGCAGCGTTACGGGAGGGGAAGAGGGGCCCCAAGAGACCCAGTACTTC. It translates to CSVTGGEEGPQETQYF. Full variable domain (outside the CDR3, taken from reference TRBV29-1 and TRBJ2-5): SAVISQKPSRDICQRGTSLTIQCQVDSQVTMMFWYRQQPGQSLTLIATANQGSEATYESGFVIDKFPISRPNLTFSTLTVSNMSPEDSSIYLCSVTGGEEGPQETQYFGPGTRLLVL.

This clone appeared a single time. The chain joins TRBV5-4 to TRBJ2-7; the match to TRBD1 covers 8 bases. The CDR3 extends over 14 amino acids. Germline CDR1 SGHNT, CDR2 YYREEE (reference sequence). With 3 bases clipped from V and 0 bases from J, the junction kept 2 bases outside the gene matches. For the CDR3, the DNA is TGTGCCAGCAGCTCCGGGACAGGCTCCTACGAGCAGTACTTC. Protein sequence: CASSSGTGSYEQYF. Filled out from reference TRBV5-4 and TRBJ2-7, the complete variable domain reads ETGVTQSPTHLIKTRGQQVTLRCSSQSGHNTVSWYQQALGQGPQFIFQYYREEENGRGNFPPRFSGLQFPNYSSELNVNALELDDSALYLCASSSGTGSYEQYFGPGTRLTVT.